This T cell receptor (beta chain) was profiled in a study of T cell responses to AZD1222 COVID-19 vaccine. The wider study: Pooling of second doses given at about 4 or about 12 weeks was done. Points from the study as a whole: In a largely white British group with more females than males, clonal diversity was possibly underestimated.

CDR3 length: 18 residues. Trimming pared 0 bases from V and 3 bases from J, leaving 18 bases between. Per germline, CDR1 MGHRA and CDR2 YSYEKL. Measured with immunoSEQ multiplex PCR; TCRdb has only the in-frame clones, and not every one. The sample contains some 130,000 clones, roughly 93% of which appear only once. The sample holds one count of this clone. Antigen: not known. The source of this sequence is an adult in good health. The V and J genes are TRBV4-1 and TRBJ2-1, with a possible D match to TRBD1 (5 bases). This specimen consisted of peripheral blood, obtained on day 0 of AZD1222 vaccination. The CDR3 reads CASSQDNAGQTFYNEQFF. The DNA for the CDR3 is TGCGCCAGCAGCCAAGATAACGCAGGGCAAACTTTCTACAATGAGCAGTTCTTC.